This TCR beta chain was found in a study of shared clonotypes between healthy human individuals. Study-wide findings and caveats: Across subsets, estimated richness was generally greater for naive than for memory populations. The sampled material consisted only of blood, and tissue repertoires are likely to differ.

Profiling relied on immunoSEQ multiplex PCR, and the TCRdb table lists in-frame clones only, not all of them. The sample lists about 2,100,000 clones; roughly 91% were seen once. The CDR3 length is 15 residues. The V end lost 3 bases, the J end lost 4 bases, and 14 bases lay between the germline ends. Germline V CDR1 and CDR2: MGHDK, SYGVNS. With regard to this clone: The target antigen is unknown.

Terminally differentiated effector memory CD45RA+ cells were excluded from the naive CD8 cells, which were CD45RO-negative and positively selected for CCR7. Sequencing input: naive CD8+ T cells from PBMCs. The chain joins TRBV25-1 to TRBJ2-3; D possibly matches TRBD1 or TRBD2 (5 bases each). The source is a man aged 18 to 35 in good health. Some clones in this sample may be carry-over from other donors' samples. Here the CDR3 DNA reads TGTGCCAGCAGTGACCGGGGACCTCCATCAGATACGCAGTATTTT. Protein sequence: CASSDRGPPSDTQYF.